What follows is one T cell receptor (beta chain) and its context. This sample is drawn from a study of T cells in localized non-small cell lung cancer. Sequenced by immunoSEQ multiplex PCR; TCRdb stores in-frame clones only, minus some. The top ten hold 2.8% of the sample, which has about 78,000 clones, 84% seen once. This CDR3 is 14 amino acids long. Germline-derived CDR1 and CDR2 are SGDLS and YYNGEE. V lost 7 bases and J lost 7; bases outside the gene matches: 11. The gene calls are TRBV9 and TRBJ2-7; 10 positions agree with TRBD2. The sequence derives from a man between 35 and 75 years old with stage I lung adenocarcinoma. The specimen comprised peripheral blood, sampled before any cancer treatment. The CDR3 nucleotides read TGTGCCAGCGGAAAAGCGGGAGGGCGTGAGGAGCAGTACTTC. Translating gives CASGKAGGREEQYF.